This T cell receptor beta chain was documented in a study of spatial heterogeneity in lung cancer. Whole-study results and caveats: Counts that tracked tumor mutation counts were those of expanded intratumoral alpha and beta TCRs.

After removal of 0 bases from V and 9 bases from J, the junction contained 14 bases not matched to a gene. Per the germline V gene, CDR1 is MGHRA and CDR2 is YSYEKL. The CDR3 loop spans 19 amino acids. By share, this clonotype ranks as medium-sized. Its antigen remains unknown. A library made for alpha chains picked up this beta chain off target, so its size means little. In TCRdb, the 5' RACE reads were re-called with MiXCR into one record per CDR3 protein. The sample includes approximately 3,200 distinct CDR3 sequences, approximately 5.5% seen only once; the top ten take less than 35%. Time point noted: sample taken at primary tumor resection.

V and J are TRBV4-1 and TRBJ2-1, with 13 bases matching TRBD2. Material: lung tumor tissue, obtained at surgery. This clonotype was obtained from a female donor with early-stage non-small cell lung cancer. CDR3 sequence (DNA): TGCGCCAGCAGCCAAGATACTAGCGGGGGGGCCCCCTACAAGGGTGAGCAGTTCTTC. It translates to CASSQDTSGGAPYKGEQFF.